The rows below give T cell receptor beta chains drawn from one sample of a study of OX40 agonist ivuxolimab in advanced cancers. TCRdb's copy holds only in-frame clones and misses some; the assay was immunoSEQ multiplex PCR. The repertoire holds around 67,000 clones, with nearly 90% as singletons. This specimen was CD4+ or CD8+ T cells sorted from blood, taken in a trial of the OX40 agonist ivuxolimab. The receptors come from an adult with an advanced solid tumor such as melanoma, head and neck, liver or kidney cancer. CDR3s include the opening cysteine and the closing phenylalanine or tryptophan. The D gene is left open where the match is weak. The size of a clone is reported for some rows only, either as once, few or many, or as a class for expanded clones.

j_call v_call d_call cdr3_length clone_size cdr3_nt cdr3_aa
TRBJ1-5 TRBV27 - 17 - TGTGCCAGCACCCTTTGGGCAGACAGACTAAGCAATCAGCCCCAGCATTTT CASTLWADRLSNQPQHF
TRBJ1-3 TRBV19 - 15 - TGTGCCAGTAGTGGGCGCGCAGCTTCTGGAAACACCATATATTTT CASSGRAASGNTIYF
TRBJ2-7 TRBV20-1 - 10 - TGCAGTGCGAGGGGCCTCGAGCAGTACTTC CSARGLEQYF
TRBJ2-3 TRBV7-8 TRBD1 16 - TGTGCCAGCAGCTTTTCTCCGGGACAGAGAACAGATACGCAGTATTTT CASSFSPGQRTDTQYF
TRBJ1-4 TRBV19 - 14 - TGTGCCAGTAGTACCCAGGGGCGGGAAGAAAAACTGTTTTTT CASSTQGREEKLFF
TRBJ2-1 TRBV7-2 TRBD2 15 - TGTGCCAGCAGCTCCCCCGGGACTAGCGCCCGACAGCAGTTCTTC CASSSPGTSARQQFF
TRBJ2-1 TRBV6-5 - 15 few TGTGCCAGCAGTTACTCTCGCTTGGGGGCTGGTGAGCAGTTCTTC CASSYSRLGAGEQFF
TRBJ2-7 TRBV10-2 - 13 - TGCGCCAGCAGAGGGGGGCTCTCCTACGAGCAGTACTTC CASRGGLSYEQYF
TRBJ2-6 TRBV5-5 - 16 once TGTGCCAGCAGCTTGGGGGCAGGAACTGGGGCCAACGTCCTGACTTTC CASSLGAGTGANVLTF
TRBJ2-7 TRBV28 TRBD1 15 - TGTGCCAGCAGCATTACTGGGACAGGGGGCTACGAGCAGTACTTC CASSITGTGGYEQYF
TRBJ1-1 TRBV18 - 17 - TGTGCCAGCTCACTGGAACAGGGCGGAGGAAGAAACACTGAAGCTTTCTTT CASSLEQGGGRNTEAFF
TRBJ2-5 TRBV27 - 11 few TGTGCCAGCAGTTCGGGGGAGACCCAGTACTTC CASSSGETQYF